These 32 T cell receptor beta chains were all obtained from the same sample, sequenced in a study of shared clonotypes between healthy human individuals. Naive CD8 cells comprised CD45RO-negative, CCR7-positively selected cells, excluding terminally differentiated effector memory CD45RA+ cells. Libraries were prepared by immunoSEQ multiplex PCR; TCRdb keeps only in-frame clonotypes and omits some of them. The sample consists of a few million clones, around 95% of them appearing once. Sequencing was done on a sample of naive CD8+ T cells from PBMCs. The receptors come from a man between 18 and 35 years old in good health. Some clones in this sample may be carry-over from other donors' samples.

The gene calls are TRBV7-1 and TRBJ2-6, with D possibly TRBD1 on 5 matching bases. TRBV7-1 is given ORF status, its function remaining uncertain. Trimming removed 5 bases at V and 5 bases at J, with 19 bases between. CDR3 length equals 17 residues. The CDR3 DNA is TGTGCCAGCAGCATTTCGTCAGGACAAAGTCGGGCCAACGTCCTGACTTTC. It is translated as CASSISSGQSRANVLTF.

V and J are TRBV9 and TRBJ2-1, with D tentatively TRBD1 (5 bases). Germline lookup yields CDR1 SGDLS and CDR2 YYNGEE. The CDR3 consists of 15 residues. Trimming took 6 bases from V and 0 from J, leaving 13 bases between them. The CDR3 DNA follows: TGTGCCAGCACCCAGGGTGGGTCCTCCTACAATGAGCAGTTCTTC. As protein: CASTQGGSSYNEQFF.

The chain couples TRBV27 to TRBJ1-6, with 7 bases lining up with TRBD1. The CDR3 sequence is 15 residues long. CDR1 is MNHEY, CDR2 SMNVEV, per germline (reference sequence). Germline trimming cut 2 bases from V and 2 bases from J; bases unmatched to any gene: 0. CDR3 loop: CASSLQGAYNSPLHF. The CDR3 nucleotides read TGTGCCAGCAGTTTACAGGGGGCCTATAATTCACCCCTCCACTTT.

The chain employs TRBV5-8 and TRBJ2-1, with D possibly being TRBD1 or TRBD2 (5 bases each). The germline V gene has CDR1 SGHTS and CDR2 YDEGEE. V gave up 0 bases and J gave up 9 bases, with 10 bases separating them. The CDR3 runs to 13 residues. DNA of the CDR3: TGTGCCAGCAGCTTGGTTTGGGGGAGTGAGCAGTTCTTC. It specifies CASSLVWGSEQFF. Looking up the rest from reference TRBV5-8 and TRBJ2-1 gives the full variable domain: EAGVTQSPTHLIKTRGQQATLRCSPISGHTSVYWYQQALGLGLQFLLWYDEGEERNRGNFPPRFSGRQFPNYSSELNVNALELEDSALYLCASSLVWGSEQFFGPGTRLTVL.

The V gene is TRBV27, the J gene TRBJ2-1; D call uncertain. Per germline, CDR1 MNHEY and CDR2 SMNVEV (reference sequence). Trimming shortened V by 1 base and J by 3 bases, and 16 bases separated the two germline ends. CDR3 length: 17 amino acids. The CDR3 reads CASSLLSPPRSYNEQFF. CDR3 nucleotides: TGTGCCAGCAGTTTATTATCCCCCCCCCGGAGCTACAATGAGCAGTTCTTC.

The chain's CDR3 is CACLGGRNEQYF. CDR3 bases: TGTGCCTGCCTGGGGGGGAGGAACGAGCAGTACTTC. J is TRBJ2-7 and V is TRBV28, with 7 nucleotides matching TRBD2. Germline trimming cut 11 bases from V and 5 bases from J; bases unmatched to any gene: 9. Per the germline V gene, CDR1 is MDHEN and CDR2 is SYDVKM. The CDR3 totals 12 residues.

The V gene is TRBV11-1, the J gene TRBJ2-7, with a possible D match to TRBD1 (6 bases). V lost 0 bases and J lost 3, with 15 bases in between. Per germline, CDR1 SGHAT and CDR2 FQDESV (reference sequence). The CDR3 sequence is 16 residues long. CDR3 in amino acids: CASSLALSDSLYEQYF. The CDR3 nucleotides are TGTGCCAGCAGCTTAGCTCTGTCGGACAGCCTCTACGAGCAGTACTTC.

The chain carries TRBV4-1 and TRBJ1-4; 10 bases are shared with TRBD1. CDR1 is MGHRA and CDR2 is YSYEKL in the germline V gene. V gave up 4 bases and J gave up 6 bases; unmatched junction bases: 26. The CDR3 covers 22 residues. The CDR3 DNA reads as TGCGCCAGCAGCCGAGGCATCGGACAGGGGGGCGCTCGATCGGCGACGTATGAAAAACTGTTTTTT. Encoded protein: CASSRGIGQGGARSATYEKLFF.

This rearrangement joins TRBV27 to TRBJ2-7; TRBD1 matches at 12 bases. The CDR3 contains 14 residues. Germline-derived CDR1 and CDR2 are MNHEY and SMNVEV (reference sequence). V was clipped by 5 bases and J by 7 bases; unmatched bases: 6. CDR3 in amino acids: CASSVGTGGYEQYF. CDR3 nucleotide sequence: TGTGCCAGCAGTGTCGGGACAGGGGGCTATGAGCAGTACTTC.

About this clone itself: The sample has other DNA sequences that encode this CDR3 too. The chain carries TRBV9 and TRBJ2-7; 10 nucleotides agree with TRBD2. The length of the CDR3 is 14 residues. Trimming at V came to 2 bases and at J to 2 bases, leaving 1 base not matched to a gene. Germline V lookup: CDR1 SGDLS, CDR2 YYNGEE. CDR3 protein: CASSVSGRAYEQYF. CDR3 DNA sequence: TGTGCCAGCAGCGTCAGCGGGAGGGCCTACGAGCAGTACTTC.

The gene calls are TRBV7-9 and TRBJ2-1, with 13 bases aligning to TRBD2. J was trimmed by 6 bases and V by 5 bases; bases with no gene match: 7. The germline gives CDR1 SEHNR, CDR2 FQNEAQ (reference sequence). This CDR3 comprises 16 residues. CDR3 sequence (DNA): TGTGCCAGCAGCATCGGACTAGCGGGAGTCCCCAATGAGCAGTTCTTC. Residues: CASSIGLAGVPNEQFF.

This clone was seen a single time. V is TRBV6-1 and J is TRBJ1-2; 8 bases align to TRBD1. This CDR3 comprises 15 residues. Unmatched junction bases numbered 9, after V lost 9 bases and J lost 0 bases. Per germline, CDR1 MNHNS and CDR2 SASEGT. CDR3 nucleotides: TGTGCCAGTTGGACAGGGACTGAAGCTAACTATGGCTACACCTTC. The encoded protein is CASWTGTEANYGYTF.

V usage is TRBV5-5 and J usage is TRBJ2-1; D is unclear. The germline V gene has CDR1 SGHKS and CDR2 YYEKEE (reference sequence). The V and J ends lost 1 base and 6 bases respectively, with 8 bases between them. This CDR3 spans 13 amino acids. The chain's CDR3 is CASSLLERNEQFF. In DNA, the CDR3 is TGTGCCAGCAGCTTGTTAGAGCGCAATGAGCAGTTCTTC.

This clone was picked up a small number of times. The chain has TRBV28 and TRBJ1-5, with D uncertain. CDR1 is MDHEN, CDR2 SYDVKM, per germline. The CDR3 spans 15 residues. V lost 8 bases and J lost 0, with 14 bases in between. The CDR3 region has the DNA TGTGCCAGCCGCCGGAGGGCCCATAGCAATCAGCCCCAGCATTTT. Its protein product is CASRRRAHSNQPQHF.

The chain is built from TRBV5-4 and TRBJ2-7, with a tentative D call TRBD2 (7 bases). V dropped 4 bases and J dropped 7 bases, with 12 bases sitting between them. CDR3 length: 12 amino acids. In germline, CDR1 is SGHNT, CDR2 YYREEE (reference sequence). The CDR3 DNA is TGTGCCAGCAGCCCGGAGGGGGGGGAGCAGTACTTC. Protein: CASSPEGGEQYF.

V is TRBV19 and J is TRBJ1-4; 11 bases match TRBD1. The CDR3 covers 17 residues. The V gene's germline CDR1 is LNHDA and CDR2 SQIVND (reference sequence). V lost 5 bases to trimming and J lost 5 bases; unmatched junction nucleotides: 10. In DNA form, the CDR3 reads TGTGCCAGTAGTGACAGGACAGGGGGCGGTTTCAATGAAAAACTGTTTTTT. It yields the protein CASSDRTGGGFNEKLFF.

V usage is TRBV7-9 and J usage is TRBJ2-5; D might be TRBD1 (5 bases). Germline lookup yields CDR1 SEHNR and CDR2 FQNEAQ (reference sequence). CDR3 size: 14 residues. Trimming pared 3 bases from V and 5 bases from J, leaving 13 bases between. CDR3 sequence: CASSFSGNLETQYF. Written as DNA, the CDR3 is TGTGCCAGCAGCTTTTCAGGGAACTTGGAGACCCAGTACTTC. The whole variable domain, filled in from reference TRBV7-9 and TRBJ2-5, reads DTGVSQNPRHKITKRGQNVTFRCDPISEHNRLYWYRQTLGQGPEFLTYFQNEAQLEKSRLLSDRFSAERPKGSFSTLEIQRTEQGDSAMYLCASSFSGNLETQYFGPGTRLLVL.

This rearrangement joins TRBV28 to TRBJ2-2; D is perhaps TRBD2 (5 bases). V dropped 5 bases and J dropped 10 bases, with 17 bases sitting between them. The length of the CDR3 is 14 residues. Germline-derived CDR1 and CDR2 are MDHEN and SYDVKM. The CDR3 sequence: CASSPDSLREELFF. The DNA of the CDR3 is TGTGCCAGCAGTCCGGACTCCCTCAGAGAGGAGCTGTTTTTT.

The chain links TRBV6-6 to TRBJ2-7; D is uncertain. From germline, CDR1 is MNHNY and CDR2 SVGAGI (reference sequence). V lost 7 bases, J lost 2 bases, and 9 bases lay in between. The CDR3 is 12 amino acids. The CDR3 nucleotides read TGTGCCAGCACGGAAGGAACCTACGAGCAGTACTTC. Amino acid sequence: CASTEGTYEQYF.

J is TRBJ2-3 and V is TRBV10-3, with 8 bases fitting TRBD2. This CDR3 has 15 residues. Germline V gene lookup returns CDR1 ENHRY and CDR2 SYGVKD. V lost 3 bases, J lost 0 bases, and 2 bases stayed unmatched. CDR3 DNA sequence: TGTGCCATCAGTGAAATAGCGGGAAGCACAGATACGCAGTATTTT. It codes for CAISEIAGSTDTQYF.

This CDR3 reads CASTTWAVTYEQYF. CDR3 in DNA: TGTGCCAGCACCACTTGGGCGGTTACCTACGAGCAGTACTTC. The chain combines TRBV28 with TRBJ2-7; no definite D call. Trimming stripped 7 bases from V and 2 bases from J, with 15 bases between. CDR3 length: 14 amino acids. Germline V gene sequence: CDR1 MDHEN, CDR2 SYDVKM.

V usage is TRBV4-2 and J usage is TRBJ2-7; TRBD2 matches at 16 bases. The CDR3 extends over 24 amino acids. The V segment lost 4 bases and the J segment 3 bases; nucleotides outside the gene matches: 27. Per the germline V gene, CDR1 is LGHNA and CDR2 is YNFKEQ. The CDR3 reads CASSPRPSGTSGRAPQIPYYEQYF. CDR3 in DNA: TGTGCCAGCAGCCCCAGACCCTCCGGGACTAGCGGGAGGGCCCCTCAAATCCCGTACTACGAGCAGTACTTC.

With regard to this clone: Other DNA sequences of this sample code for an identical CDR3. The V call is TRBV28, the J call TRBJ1-1; D is undetermined. Germline V gene data show CDR1 as MDHEN and CDR2 as SYDVKM. V lost 6 bases and J lost 1, with 9 bases in between. This CDR3 has 13 amino acids. The CDR3 DNA reads TGTGCCAGCAGGTACACAGAGAACACTGAAGCTTTCTTT. Protein sequence: CASRYTENTEAFF.

The chain links TRBV27 to TRBJ2-2; TRBD1 agrees at 8 bases. The V segment lost 5 bases and the J segment 6 bases; nucleotides outside the gene matches: 11. This CDR3 comprises 16 residues. The germline V gene encodes CDR1 MNHEY and CDR2 SMNVEV (reference sequence). DNA of the CDR3: TGTGCCAGCAGTCCCTCCCAGGGGGCGCTGGCCGGGGAGCTGTTTTTT. Translation: CASSPSQGALAGELFF.

The V and J genes are TRBV6-1 and TRBJ1-2, with 11 positions matching TRBD1. This CDR3 spans 15 amino acids. V trimming: 8 bases; J trimming: 0 bases; junction bases outside the gene matches: 5. Germline CDR1 reads MNHNS; CDR2 reads SASEGT. The CDR3 DNA follows: TGTGCCAGCGAGGCGGGACAGGGGGCTAACTATGGCTACACCTTC. Its translation is CASEAGQGANYGYTF.

This clone came up a few times. The chain joins TRBV29-1 to TRBJ1-1, with TRBD1 identical over 9 bases. Germline CDR1 and CDR2: SQVTM and ANQGSEA. This CDR3 comprises 11 residues. After removal of 6 bases from V and 6 bases from J, the junction contained 2 bases not matched to a gene. This chain's CDR3 is CSVRTGAEAFF. CDR3 coding DNA: TGCAGCGTCCGGACAGGGGCTGAAGCTTTCTTT.

The DNA for the CDR3 is TGTGCCAGCAGTGAAGGGGGGAGGGATGGCTACACCTTC. Protein sequence: CASSEGGRDGYTF. This sequence joins TRBV6-5 and TRBJ1-2; tentatively, D is TRBD1 (6 bases). Trimming pared 5 bases from V and 6 bases from J, leaving 13 bases between. CDR1 MNHEY and CDR2 SVGAGI come from the germline V gene. The CDR3 consists of 13 residues.

The chain uses TRBV4-3 and TRBJ1-3; D not certain. Germline lookup yields CDR1 LGHNA and CDR2 YSLEER. Trimming stripped 0 bases from V and 0 bases from J, with 12 bases between. This CDR3 has 17 amino acids. The CDR3 region has the DNA TGCGCCAGCAGCCAAGATCGAACACGGCTCTCTGGAAACACCATATATTTT. Translated: CASSQDRTRLSGNTIYF.

V is TRBV4-1 and J is TRBJ2-2, with D uncertain. V was pared by 4 bases and J by 2 bases, with 14 bases between. Germline V gene sequence: CDR1 MGHRA, CDR2 YSYEKL. The CDR3 is 16 amino acids. The CDR3 region has the DNA TGCGCCAGCAGCCTAACCGAATCTGTAAACACCGGGGAGCTGTTTTTT. Amino acid sequence: CASSLTESVNTGELFF.

This sequence joins TRBV2 and TRBJ2-3, with TRBD1 matching 8 bases. The junction had 7 bases not matched to a gene; V was cut back by 3 bases and J by 2 bases. CDR3 length: 16 amino acids. Germline loops: CDR1 SNHLY, CDR2 FYNNEI. The CDR3 nucleotides are TGTGCCAGCAGTGAGAACAGGGGGTTTATCACAGATACGCAGTATTTT. Translating gives CASSENRGFITDTQYF.

The genes are TRBV18 and TRBJ2-3; D is possibly TRBD2 (5 bases). Germline CDR1 KGHSH, CDR2 LQKENI. V was shortened by 5 bases and J by 5 bases, with 11 bases between the two germline ends. There are 13 residues in the CDR3. The CDR3 loop reads CASSIYRGDTQYF. The CDR3 DNA follows: TGTGCCAGCTCAATATATCGGGGAGATACGCAGTATTTT.

About this clone: The sample holds other DNA sequences that translate to the same CDR3. The rearrangement joins TRBV10-3 to TRBJ2-7, with 7 bases fitting TRBD2. J lost 4 bases, V lost 0 bases, and 3 bases had no gene match. There are 14 residues in the CDR3. Germline CDR1 is ENHRY and CDR2 is SYGVKD. CDR3 sequence reads: CAISESGGGYEQYF. For the CDR3, the DNA is TGTGCCATCAGTGAGTCTGGGGGGGGGTACGAGCAGTACTTC.